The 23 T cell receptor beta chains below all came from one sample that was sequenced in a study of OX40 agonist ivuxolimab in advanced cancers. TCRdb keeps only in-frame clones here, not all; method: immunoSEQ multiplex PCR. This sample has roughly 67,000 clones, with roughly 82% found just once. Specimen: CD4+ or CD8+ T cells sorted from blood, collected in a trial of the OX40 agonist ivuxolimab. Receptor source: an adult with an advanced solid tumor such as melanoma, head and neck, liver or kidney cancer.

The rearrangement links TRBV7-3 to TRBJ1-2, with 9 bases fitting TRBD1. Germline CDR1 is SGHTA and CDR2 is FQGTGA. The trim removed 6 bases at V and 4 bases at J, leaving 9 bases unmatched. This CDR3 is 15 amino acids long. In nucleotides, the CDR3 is TGTGCCAGCAGTTATACCGGGACAGGGAGCTATGGCTACACCTTC. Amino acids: CASSYTGTGSYGYTF.

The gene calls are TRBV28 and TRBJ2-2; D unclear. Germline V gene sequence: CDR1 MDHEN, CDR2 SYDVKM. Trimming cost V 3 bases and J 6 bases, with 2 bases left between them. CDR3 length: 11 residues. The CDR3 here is CASSLSGELFF. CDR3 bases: TGTGCCAGCAGTTTGTCCGGGGAGCTGTTTTTT.

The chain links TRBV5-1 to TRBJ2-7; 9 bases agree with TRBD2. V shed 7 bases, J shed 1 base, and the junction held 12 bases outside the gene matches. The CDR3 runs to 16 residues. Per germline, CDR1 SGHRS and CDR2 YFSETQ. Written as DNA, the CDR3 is TGCGCCAGCGGGAGGTCGACTAGCGGATATTCCTACGAGCAGTACTTC. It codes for CASGRSTSGYSYEQYF. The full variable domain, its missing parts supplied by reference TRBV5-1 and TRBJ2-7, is KAGVTQTPRYLIKTRGQQVTLSCSPISGHRSVSWYQQTPGQGLQFLFEYFSETQRNKGNFPGRFSGRQFSNSRSEMNVSTLELGDSALYLCASGRSTSGYSYEQYFGPGTRLTVT.

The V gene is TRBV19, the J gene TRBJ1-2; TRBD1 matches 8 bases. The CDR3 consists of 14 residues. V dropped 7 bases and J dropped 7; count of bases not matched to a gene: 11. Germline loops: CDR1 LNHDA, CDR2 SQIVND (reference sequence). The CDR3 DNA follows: TGTGCCAGTAAACCAGGGGGCGCCGTCTCTGGCTACACCTTC. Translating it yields CASKPGGAVSGYTF.

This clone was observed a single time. DNA for the CDR3: TGTGCCAGCAGTAGCGGGAGTCGGGGCAATGAGCAGTTCTTC. Amino acids: CASSSGSRGNEQFF. The chain uses TRBV2 and TRBJ2-1; 8 bases fit TRBD2. This CDR3 comprises 14 residues. Germline V gene sequence: CDR1 SNHLY, CDR2 FYNNEI. Trimming took 5 bases from V and 6 from J; bases not matched to a gene: 6. The full variable domain, rest sourced from reference TRBV2 and TRBJ2-1, is EPEVTQTPSHQVTQMGQEVILRCVPISNHLYFYWYRQILGQKVEFLVSFYNNEISEKSEIFDDQFSVERPDGSNFTLKIRSTKLEDSAMYFCASSSGSRGNEQFFGPGTRLTVL.

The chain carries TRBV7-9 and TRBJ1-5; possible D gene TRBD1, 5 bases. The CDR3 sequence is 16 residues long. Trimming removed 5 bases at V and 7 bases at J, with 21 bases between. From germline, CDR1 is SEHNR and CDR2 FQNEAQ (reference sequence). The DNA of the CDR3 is TGTGCCAGCAGCATAATCCTGGGACCCGGGGAACAGCCCCAGCATTTT. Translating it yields CASSIILGPGEQPQHF.

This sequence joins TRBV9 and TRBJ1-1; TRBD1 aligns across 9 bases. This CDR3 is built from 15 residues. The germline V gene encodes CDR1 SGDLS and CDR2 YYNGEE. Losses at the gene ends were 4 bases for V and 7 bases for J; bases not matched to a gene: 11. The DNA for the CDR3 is TGTGCCAGCAGCCCTACCGGGACAGGGTTTTTTGAAGCTTTCTTT. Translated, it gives CASSPTGTGFFEAFF.

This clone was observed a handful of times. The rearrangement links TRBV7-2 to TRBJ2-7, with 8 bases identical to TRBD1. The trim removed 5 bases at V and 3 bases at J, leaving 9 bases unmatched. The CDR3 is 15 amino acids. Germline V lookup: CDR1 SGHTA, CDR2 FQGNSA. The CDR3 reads CASSRGTGGLYEQYF. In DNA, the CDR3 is TGTGCCAGCAGCCGCGGGACAGGCGGACTCTACGAGCAGTACTTC.

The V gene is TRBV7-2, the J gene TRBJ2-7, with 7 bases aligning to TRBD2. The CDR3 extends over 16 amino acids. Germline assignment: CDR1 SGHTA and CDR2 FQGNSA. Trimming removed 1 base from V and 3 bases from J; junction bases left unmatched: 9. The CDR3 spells CASSLVGSSGNYEQYF. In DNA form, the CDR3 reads TGTGCCAGCAGCTTAGTCGGGTCTAGCGGCAACTACGAGCAGTACTTC.

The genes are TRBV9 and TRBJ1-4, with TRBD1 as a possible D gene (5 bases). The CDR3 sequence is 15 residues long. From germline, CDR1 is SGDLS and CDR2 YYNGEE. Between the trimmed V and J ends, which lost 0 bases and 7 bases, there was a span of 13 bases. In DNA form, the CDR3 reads TGTGCCAGCAGCGTAGGGAGGGGATACGCTGAAAAACTGTTTTTT. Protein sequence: CASSVGRGYAEKLFF.

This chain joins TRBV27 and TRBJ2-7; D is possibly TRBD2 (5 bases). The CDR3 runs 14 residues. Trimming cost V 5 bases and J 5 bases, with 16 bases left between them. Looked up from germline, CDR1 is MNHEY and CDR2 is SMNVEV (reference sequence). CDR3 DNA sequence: TGTGCCAGCAGTCCCCAAGGGAGTTGGAACGAGCAGTACTTC. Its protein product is CASSPQGSWNEQYF.

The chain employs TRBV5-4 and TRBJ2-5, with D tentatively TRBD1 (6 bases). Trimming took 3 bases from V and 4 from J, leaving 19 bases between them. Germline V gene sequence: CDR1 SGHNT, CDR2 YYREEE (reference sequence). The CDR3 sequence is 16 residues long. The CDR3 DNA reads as TGTGCCAGCAGCTCCTCTGATAAGGGGGTGAGAGAGACCCAGTACTTC. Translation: CASSSSDKGVRETQYF.

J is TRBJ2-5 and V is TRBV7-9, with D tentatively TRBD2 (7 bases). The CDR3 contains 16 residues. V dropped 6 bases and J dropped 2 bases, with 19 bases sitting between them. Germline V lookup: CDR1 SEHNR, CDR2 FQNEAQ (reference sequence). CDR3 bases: TGTGCCAGCAGACCGCTCGACGGGGGGCCGCAAGAGACCCAGTACTTC. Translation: CASRPLDGGPQETQYF.

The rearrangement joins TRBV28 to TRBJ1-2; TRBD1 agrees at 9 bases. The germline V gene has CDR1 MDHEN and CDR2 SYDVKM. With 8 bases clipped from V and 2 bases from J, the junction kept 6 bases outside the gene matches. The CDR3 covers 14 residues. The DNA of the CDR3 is TGTGCCAGCGGGGACAGGGCGATAAACTATGGCTACACCTTC. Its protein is CASGDRAINYGYTF.

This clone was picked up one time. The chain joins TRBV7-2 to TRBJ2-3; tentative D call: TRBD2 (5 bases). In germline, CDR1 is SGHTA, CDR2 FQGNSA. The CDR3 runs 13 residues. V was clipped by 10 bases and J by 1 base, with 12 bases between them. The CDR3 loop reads CAISPGGTDTQYF. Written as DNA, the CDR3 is TGTGCCATCTCCCCCGGGGGCACAGATACGCAGTATTTT.

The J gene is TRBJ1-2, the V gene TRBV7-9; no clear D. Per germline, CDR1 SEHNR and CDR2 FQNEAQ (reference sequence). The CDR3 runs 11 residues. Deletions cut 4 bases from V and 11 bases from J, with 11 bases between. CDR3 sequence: CASSSHLGYTF. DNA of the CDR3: TGTGCCAGCAGCTCTCATTTAGGTTACACCTTC.

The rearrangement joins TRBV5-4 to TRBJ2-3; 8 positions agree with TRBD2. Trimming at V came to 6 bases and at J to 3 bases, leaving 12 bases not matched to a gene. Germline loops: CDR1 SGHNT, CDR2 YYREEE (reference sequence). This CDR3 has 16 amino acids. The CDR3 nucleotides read TGTGCCAGCACCATACGGGGACTAGTTGGGACAGATACGCAGTATTTT. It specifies CASTIRGLVGTDTQYF. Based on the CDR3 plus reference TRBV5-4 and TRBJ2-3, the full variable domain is ETGVTQSPTHLIKTRGQQVTLRCSSQSGHNTVSWYQQALGQGPQFIFQYYREEENGRGNFPPRFSGLQFPNYSSELNVNALELDDSALYLCASTIRGLVGTDTQYFGPGTRLTVL.

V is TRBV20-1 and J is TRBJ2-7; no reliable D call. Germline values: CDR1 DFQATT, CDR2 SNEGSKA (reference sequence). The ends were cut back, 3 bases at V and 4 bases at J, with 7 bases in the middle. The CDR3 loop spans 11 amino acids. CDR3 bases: TGCAGTGCTAGTTCTTCATACGAGCAGTACGTC. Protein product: CSASSSYEQYV.

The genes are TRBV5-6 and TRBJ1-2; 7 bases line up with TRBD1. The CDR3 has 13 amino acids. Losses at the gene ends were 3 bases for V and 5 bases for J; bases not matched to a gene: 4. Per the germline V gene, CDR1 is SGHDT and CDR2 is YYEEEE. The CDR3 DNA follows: TGTGCCAGCAGCTCTACAGGGGATTATGGCTACACCTTC. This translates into CASSSTGDYGYTF.

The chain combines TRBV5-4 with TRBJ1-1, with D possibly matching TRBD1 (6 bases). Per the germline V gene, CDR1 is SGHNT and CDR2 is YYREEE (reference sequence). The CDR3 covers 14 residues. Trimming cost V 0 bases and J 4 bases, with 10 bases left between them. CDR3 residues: CASSLGGQFTEAFF. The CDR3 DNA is TGTGCCAGCAGCTTGGGAGGACAGTTCACTGAAGCTTTCTTT.

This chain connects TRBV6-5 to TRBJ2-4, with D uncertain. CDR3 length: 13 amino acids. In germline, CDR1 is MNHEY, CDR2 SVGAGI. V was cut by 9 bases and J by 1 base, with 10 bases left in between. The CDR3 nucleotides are TGTGCCAGTCGCCAGGCGGCCAAAAACATTCAGTACTTC. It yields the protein CASRQAAKNIQYF.

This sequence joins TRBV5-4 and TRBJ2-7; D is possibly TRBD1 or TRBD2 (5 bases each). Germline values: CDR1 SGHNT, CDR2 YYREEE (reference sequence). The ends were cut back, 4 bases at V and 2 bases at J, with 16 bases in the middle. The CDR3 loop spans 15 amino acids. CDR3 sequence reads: CASSLPGPGPYEQYF. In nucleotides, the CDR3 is TGTGCCAGCAGCCTCCCGGGCCCGGGGCCCTACGAGCAGTACTTC.

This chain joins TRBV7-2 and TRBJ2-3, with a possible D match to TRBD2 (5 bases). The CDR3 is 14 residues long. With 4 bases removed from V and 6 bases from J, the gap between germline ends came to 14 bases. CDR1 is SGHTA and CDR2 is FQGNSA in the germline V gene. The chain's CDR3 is CASSWRPREDTQYF. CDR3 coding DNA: TGTGCCAGCAGCTGGAGGCCACGCGAGGATACGCAGTATTTT.